Each of the 27 T cell receptor beta chains below was sequenced from the same sample in a study of blood T cell repertoires in COVID-19. Repertoires were generated with immunoSEQ multiplex PCR, while TCRdb's copy carries only in-frame clones and drops some. The sample has about 65,000 clones; more than 90% are singletons. Sequences were obtained from peripheral blood. Receptors originate from a man in his sixties with acute or convalescent COVID-19.

The J gene is TRBJ1-1, the V gene TRBV20-1; 10 bases line up with TRBD1. Germline V lookup: CDR1 DFQATT, CDR2 SNEGSKA (reference sequence). The V gene end was trimmed by 6 bases and the J gene end by 11 bases; junction bases not matched to a gene: 6. The CDR3 extends over 11 amino acids. The CDR3 protein is CSARQGARAFF. The CDR3 DNA reads TGCAGTGCAAGACAGGGGGCCCGCGCTTTCTTT.

The rearrangement links TRBV18 to TRBJ2-5; 7 bases line up with TRBD2. The ends lost 3 bases at V and 6 bases at J; junction bases unmatched: 4. CDR1 and CDR2 from the germline V gene are KGHSH and LQKENI. This CDR3 spans 13 amino acids. CDR3 coding DNA: TGTGCCAGCTCACCTGGACTAGAGAAGACCCAGTACTTC. This translates into CASSPGLEKTQYF.

The V and J genes are TRBV5-1 and TRBJ1-1, with unresolved D. V lost 0 bases to trimming and J lost 7 bases, with 13 bases between them. The germline V gene encodes CDR1 SGHRS and CDR2 YFSETQ. This CDR3 spans 14 amino acids. In nucleotides, the CDR3 is TGCGCCAGCAGCTTGGTGGCGGGTTTTGATGAAGCTTTCTTT. It encodes CASSLVAGFDEAFF. The full variable domain, completed using reference TRBV5-1 and TRBJ1-1, is KAGVTQTPRYLIKTRGQQVTLSCSPISGHRSVSWYQQTPGQGLQFLFEYFSETQRNKGNFPGRFSGRQFSNSRSEMNVSTLELGDSALYLCASSLVAGFDEAFFGQGTRLTVV.

This clone has a single count. The gene calls are TRBV27 and TRBJ2-3; a possible D gene is TRBD1 (6 bases). The CDR3 is made up of 15 amino acids. V lost 4 bases and J lost 0, with 11 bases in between. Germline V gene lookup returns CDR1 MNHEY and CDR2 SMNVEV (reference sequence). The CDR3 loop is CASSSQGSSTDTQYF. The DNA for the CDR3 is TGTGCCAGCAGTTCCCAGGGGTCTAGCACAGATACGCAGTATTTT.

This clone is a singleton in its sample. This sequence joins TRBV7-3 and TRBJ1-2; no clear D gene. The V and J ends lost 1 base and 7 bases respectively, with 10 bases between them. The CDR3 consists of 13 residues. Germline CDR1 SGHTA, CDR2 FQGTGA. The CDR3 DNA reads TGTGCCAGCAGCTTAAATCTCGGTGGTGGCTACACCTTC. This translates into CASSLNLGGGYTF.

V gene TRBV2 combines with J gene TRBJ2-7, with TRBD2 as a possible D gene (6 bases). The V end was cut by 11 bases, the J end by 0 bases, with 17 bases between. Germline V gene lookup returns CDR1 SNHLY and CDR2 FYNNEI. The CDR3 is made up of 14 amino acids. CDR3 bases: TGTGCCGGCCGCTTAAATAGCGGCTCCTACGAGCAGTACTTC. Its translation: CAGRLNSGSYEQYF. The complete variable domain, with remaining parts taken from reference TRBV2 and TRBJ2-7, reads EPEVTQTPSHQVTQMGQEVILRCVPISNHLYFYWYRQILGQKVEFLVSFYNNEISEKSEIFDDQFSVERPDGSNFTLKIRSTKLEDSAMYFCAGRLNSGSYEQYFGPGTRLTVT.

The V gene is TRBV10-3, the J gene TRBJ1-1; D gene unclear. CDR3 length: 15 residues. Germline V gene lookup returns CDR1 ENHRY and CDR2 SYGVKD. V lost 3 bases and J 0 bases, leaving 11 bases between the germline ends. The CDR3 loop reads CAISDPQVVNTEAFF. The DNA of the CDR3 is TGTGCCATCAGTGATCCCCAGGTGGTGAACACTGAAGCTTTCTTT.

This CDR3 reads CASSYSWAGEGTQYF. The CDR3 DNA is TGTGCCAGCAGTTACTCATGGGCAGGGGAGGGGACCCAGTACTTC. The chain employs TRBV6-5 and TRBJ2-5; D is possibly TRBD2 (7 bases). Germline CDR1 is MNHEY and CDR2 is SVGAGI. Trimming took 0 bases from V and 7 from J, leaving 15 bases between them. The CDR3 has 15 residues.

J is TRBJ2-1 and V is TRBV6-6, with D unresolved. The V gene's germline CDR1 is MNHNY and CDR2 SVGAGI (reference sequence). The CDR3 has 16 residues. V was cut by 6 bases and J by 4 bases, with 19 bases left in between. CDR3 bases: TGTGCCAGCAGCCTACAACCTACACAGTGGTACAATGAGCAGTTCTTC. Its protein product is CASSLQPTQWYNEQFF.

This chain joins TRBV7-3 and TRBJ1-2; the match to TRBD1 covers 9 bases. Germline values: CDR1 SGHTA, CDR2 FQGTGA. The CDR3 is 14 residues long. The J segment lost 8 bases and the V segment lost 1 base, leaving 5 bases of the junction unmatched. The chain's CDR3 is CASSLNRGPNGYTF. CDR3 nucleotides: TGTGCCAGCAGCTTAAACAGGGGGCCAAACGGCTACACCTTC.

The rearrangement joins TRBV11-2 to TRBJ1-2; 12 positions agree with TRBD1. The CDR3 covers 17 residues. The V and J ends lost 4 bases and 3 bases, in that order; junction bases with no gene match: 9. Germline assignment: CDR1 SGHAT and CDR2 FQNNGV. CDR3 protein: CASSSSGQGAGYYGYTF. The CDR3 DNA follows: TGTGCCAGCAGCTCCTCGGGACAGGGGGCGGGATACTATGGCTACACCTTC.

The chain links TRBV25-1 to TRBJ1-2, with 9 bases identical to TRBD1. The CDR3 extends over 14 amino acids. The germline gives CDR1 MGHDK, CDR2 SYGVNS. The J segment lost 5 bases and the V segment lost 4 bases, leaving 5 bases of the junction unmatched. The CDR3 is CASSVGTGIYGYTF. CDR3 DNA: TGTGCCAGCAGTGTTGGGACAGGGATATATGGCTACACCTTC.

The chain links TRBV5-8 to TRBJ1-4, with no clear D. Trimming cost V 1 base and J 4 bases, with 11 bases left between them. The CDR3 covers 15 residues. Germline V gene sequence: CDR1 SGHTS, CDR2 YDEGEE. Written as DNA, the CDR3 is TGTGCCAGCAGCTTGCACAGCTTGATTAATGAAAAACTGTTTTTT. Its translation: CASSLHSLINEKLFF.

The gene calls are TRBV19 and TRBJ1-2, with 9 nucleotides matching TRBD1. Germline CDR1 reads LNHDA; CDR2 reads SQIVND (reference sequence). The ends lost 7 bases at V and 8 bases at J; junction bases unmatched: 11. The CDR3 sequence is 14 residues long. DNA for the CDR3: TGTGCCAGTACCCTGGACAGGGGATATTACGGCTACACCTTC. This translates into CASTLDRGYYGYTF.

This chain joins TRBV27 and TRBJ1-2; 11 bases agree with TRBD1. With V trimmed by 5 bases and J by 0 bases, 2 bases remained unmatched. This CDR3 has 15 residues. CDR1 and CDR2 from the germline V gene are MNHEY and SMNVEV (reference sequence). The CDR3 nucleotides are TGTGCCAGCAGTCGGGACAGGGGGGCTAACTATGGCTACACCTTC. Translating gives CASSRDRGANYGYTF.

The J gene is TRBJ2-3, the V gene TRBV24-1, with D possibly matching TRBD2 (6 bases). Germline CDR1 KGHDR, CDR2 SFDVKD. Trimming stripped 2 bases from V and 9 bases from J, with 11 bases between. The CDR3 is made up of 13 amino acids. The DNA of the CDR3 is TGTGCCACCAGTGATTCGGGACTCCAAACGCAGTATTTT. This codes for CATSDSGLQTQYF.

The chain employs TRBV4-2 and TRBJ1-3; no clear D. The CDR3 consists of 13 residues. Germline V gene sequence: CDR1 LGHNA, CDR2 YNFKEQ. V shed 4 bases and J shed 5 bases, with 9 bases lying between them. CDR3 nucleotide sequence: TGTGCCAGCAGCCCCGGGTACCGAAACACCATATATTTT. Translating gives CASSPGYRNTIYF.

The V and J genes are TRBV5-1 and TRBJ2-1; perhaps TRBD1 as D (8 bases). Germline V gene data show CDR1 as SGHRS and CDR2 as YFSETQ. Between the trimmed V and J ends, which lost 2 bases and 0 bases, there was a span of 12 bases. The CDR3 length is 16 residues. The DNA of the CDR3 is TGCGCCAGCAGCTTACAGGGGGGGGACTCCTACAATGAGCAGTTCTTC. Protein product: CASSLQGGDSYNEQFF.

The gene calls are TRBV7-9 and TRBJ2-1, with 8 bases identical to TRBD1. Germline V lookup: CDR1 SEHNR, CDR2 FQNEAQ (reference sequence). This CDR3 spans 16 amino acids. The junction had 9 bases not matched to a gene; V was cut back by 4 bases and J by 4 bases. CDR3 residues: CASSSLPGQAYNEQFF. The CDR3 region has the DNA TGTGCCAGCAGCTCCCTGCCGGGACAGGCGTACAATGAGCAGTTCTTC.

V gene TRBV7-2 combines with J gene TRBJ1-2; no definite D call. This CDR3 has 12 residues. The V end lost 5 bases, the J end lost 5 bases, and 9 bases lay between the germline ends. CDR1 and CDR2 (germline): SGHTA, FQGNSA. Here the CDR3 reads CASSPSGYGYTF. Here the CDR3 DNA reads TGTGCCAGCAGCCCCTCAGGATATGGCTACACCTTC.

The chain is built from TRBV6-5 and TRBJ2-2, with D possibly TRBD2 on 5 matching bases. The CDR3 covers 15 residues. The germline gives CDR1 MNHEY, CDR2 SVGAGI. The V end lost 2 bases, the J end lost 4 bases, and 11 bases lay between the germline ends. CDR3 sequence (DNA): TGTGCCAGCAGTTACGAGGACTCGACCACCGGGGAGCTGTTTTTT. It is translated as CASSYEDSTTGELFF.

The chain employs TRBV5-1 and TRBJ2-2, with a possible D match to TRBD2 (5 bases). V was cut by 4 bases and J by 2 bases, with 6 bases left in between. There are 13 residues in the CDR3. The V gene's germline CDR1 is SGHRS and CDR2 YFSETQ. CDR3 loop: CASSEGNTGELFF. The DNA of the CDR3 is TGCGCCAGCAGCGAGGGAAACACCGGGGAGCTGTTTTTT.

CDR3 nucleotide sequence: TGTGCCAGCAGCCACCAGGGGAATTACGAGCAGTACTTC. As protein: CASSHQGNYEQYF. The gene calls are TRBV4-2 and TRBJ2-7, with D possibly matching TRBD1 (6 bases). The CDR3 runs 13 residues. The V gene lost 3 bases and the J gene lost 4 bases, with 10 bases spanning the gap. Germline V lookup: CDR1 LGHNA, CDR2 YNFKEQ.

The CDR3 loop reads CASSGPNRGTEAFF. CDR3 sequence (DNA): TGTGCCAGCAGCGGACCTAACAGGGGAACTGAAGCTTTCTTT. This chain connects TRBV2 to TRBJ1-1; 7 bases line up with TRBD1. Unmatched junction bases numbered 9, after V lost 6 bases and J lost 5 bases. The CDR3 sequence is 14 residues long. Germline values: CDR1 SNHLY, CDR2 FYNNEI. The complete variable domain, with remaining parts taken from reference TRBV2 and TRBJ1-1, reads EPEVTQTPSHQVTQMGQEVILRCVPISNHLYFYWYRQILGQKVEFLVSFYNNEISEKSEIFDDQFSVERPDGSNFTLKIRSTKLEDSAMYFCASSGPNRGTEAFFGQGTRLTVV.

The rearrangement links TRBV29-1 to TRBJ2-2, with a tentative D call TRBD2 (6 bases). The CDR3 spans 15 residues. The germline V gene has CDR1 SQVTM and CDR2 ANQGSEA. V was trimmed by 3 bases and J by 0 bases, leaving 11 bases between them. The CDR3 DNA follows: TGCAGCGTTGAGTATGCGGGGACGAACACCGGGGAGCTGTTTTTT. This sequence encodes CSVEYAGTNTGELFF.

The chain uses TRBV19 and TRBJ1-5, with D uncertain. V lost 10 bases and J lost 3, with 19 bases in between. The CDR3 is 15 residues long. Germline-derived CDR1 and CDR2 are LNHDA and SQIVND (reference sequence). The CDR3 nucleotides read TGTGCCACATCCATGGGGAGACACTACAATCAGCCCCAGCATTTT. This translates into CATSMGRHYNQPQHF.

This clone showed up just a few times. The rearrangement joins TRBV6-4 to TRBJ1-2; D is possibly TRBD1 (5 bases). The V gene lost 5 bases and the J gene lost 4 bases, with 14 bases spanning the gap. This CDR3 has 14 residues. CDR1 and CDR2 (germline): MRHNA, SNTAGT. The CDR3 is CASSKELGAYGYTF. In nucleotides, the CDR3 is TGTGCCAGCAGTAAGGAGTTAGGGGCCTATGGCTACACCTTC.